The 29 T cell receptor beta chains below were found in one sample sequenced in a study of CD8 T cells in Susac syndrome. RNA in amounts of about 0.45 to 1 ug was reverse transcribed with random hexamers. From the immunoSEQ multiplex PCR reads, TCRdb called clonotypes with MiXCR, one entry per CDR3 protein. There are roughly 120,000 distinct CDR3 sequences in the sample; 94% occur only once, and 0.098% lies in the top ten. The sample consisted of CD4+ T cells from PBMCs. The source of these receptors is a human donor in good health.

The rearrangement uses TRBV2 and TRBJ1-1; D perhaps matches TRBD1 (5 bases). Germline-derived CDR1 and CDR2 are SNHLY and FYNNEI. The V end was cut by 6 bases, the J end by 3 bases, with 11 bases between. The CDR3 has 13 amino acids. CDR3 bases: TGTGCCAGCAGCTCAGGGTTGTACACTGAAGCTTTCTTT. The encoded protein is CASSSGLYTEAFF.

The chain is built from TRBV4-3 and TRBJ2-5, with 7 bases that match TRBD1. V dropped 0 bases and J dropped 4; count of bases not matched to a gene: 8. CDR3 length: 16 amino acids. Germline CDR1 and CDR2: LGHNA and YSLEER. CDR3: CASSQERGPARETQYF. CDR3 sequence (DNA): TGCGCCAGCAGCCAAGAAAGGGGGCCCGCCCGAGAGACCCAGTACTTC.

The chain employs TRBV7-9 and TRBJ1-2, with unresolved D. The CDR3 spans 14 residues. From germline, CDR1 is SEHNR and CDR2 FQNEAQ (reference sequence). V gave up 1 base and J gave up 8 bases, with 14 bases separating them. The CDR3 DNA is TGTGCCAGCAGCTTAGACACGATGGGAGGAGGCTACACCTTC. As protein: CASSLDTMGGGYTF.

The CDR3 DNA reads TGCAGTGCTAGACGGGAATGGGGTAGCGGGAGGAGAGCCAAAAACATTCAGTACTTC. Its protein is CSARREWGSGRRAKNIQYF. V usage is TRBV20-1 and J usage is TRBJ2-4, with TRBD2 matching 10 bases. This CDR3 has 19 residues. J lost 0 bases, V lost 2 bases, and 13 bases had no gene match. Germline V gene sequence: CDR1 DFQATT, CDR2 SNEGSKA (reference sequence).

J is TRBJ2-2 and V is TRBV18; possibly TRBD1 for D (6 bases). V dropped 8 bases and J dropped 4 bases, with 14 bases sitting between them. This CDR3 comprises 14 residues. CDR1 and CDR2 from the germline V gene are KGHSH and LQKENI. CDR3 coding DNA: TGTGCCAGCAATCCATCACAGGGCACCGGGGAGCTGTTTTTT. Amino acid sequence: CASNPSQGTGELFF.

The V gene is TRBV3-1, the J gene TRBJ1-3, with unresolved D. Trimming removed 0 bases from V and 4 bases from J, with 22 bases in between. Germline V lookup: CDR1 LGHDT, CDR2 YNNKEL (reference sequence). CDR3 length: 19 residues. The DNA of the CDR3 is TGTGCCAGCAGCCAAGATTGGACCAGTGTATTTTCGGTCGGAAACACCATATATTTT. Its protein product is CASSQDWTSVFSVGNTIYF. The variable domain in full, with the rest retrieved from reference TRBV3-1 and TRBJ1-3, is DTAVSQTPKYLVTQMGNDKSIKCEQNLGHDTMYWYKQDSKKFLKIMFSYNNKELIINETVPNRFSPKSPDKAHLNLHINSLELGDSAVYFCASSQDWTSVFSVGNTIYFGEGSWLTVV.

The rearrangement joins TRBV5-6 to TRBJ2-1; tentatively, D is TRBD1 or TRBD2 (5 bases each). The CDR3 covers 12 residues. V shed 4 bases and J shed 15 bases, with 17 bases lying between them. The germline V gene has CDR1 SGHDT and CDR2 YYEEEE. The CDR3 loop is CASSRRVQVPFF. The CDR3 bases are TGTGCCAGCAGCCGGCGGGTACAGGTACCGTTCTTC.

The chain employs TRBV12-3 or TRBV12-4 and TRBJ1-2, with D hard to call. The CDR3 has 11 amino acids. The CDR3 region has the DNA TGTTCCTGCGGCCTCTTCTATGGCTACACCTTC. Translation: CSCGLFYGYTF.

This clonotype was observed a single time. This chain uses TRBV19 with TRBJ2-7; D tentatively fits TRBD1 or TRBD2 (6 bases each). Germline V gives CDR1 LNHDA, CDR2 SQIVND (reference sequence). The CDR3 totals 12 residues. Trimming removed 6 bases at V and 6 bases at J, with 12 bases between. The CDR3 spells CASRGGPLEQYF. For the CDR3, the DNA is TGTGCCAGTAGGGGGGGCCCACTCGAGCAGTACTTC.

This chain connects TRBV18 to TRBJ1-2; D is undetermined. Trimming cost V 4 bases and J 8 bases, with 17 bases left between them. The CDR3 length is 14 residues. Germline assignment: CDR1 KGHSH and CDR2 LQKENI. The CDR3 DNA sequence: TGTGCCAGCTCACTCATCGGGGAAGCGGGGGGCTACACCTTC. This encodes CASSLIGEAGGYTF.

The chain joins TRBV6-1 to TRBJ2-6, with TRBD2 matching 8 bases. Germline loops: CDR1 MNHNS, CDR2 SASEGT. The CDR3 runs 16 residues. The V gene end was trimmed by 7 bases and the J gene end by 4 bases; junction bases not matched to a gene: 9. The CDR3 sequence is CASTRAGVMGANVLTF. DNA of the CDR3: TGTGCCAGCACCAGAGCGGGAGTAATGGGGGCCAACGTCCTGACTTTC.

The chain employs TRBV30 and TRBJ1-1, with a tentative D call TRBD1 (6 bases). The CDR3 extends over 13 amino acids. The V and J ends lost 4 bases and 2 bases respectively, with 11 bases between them. The germline gives CDR1 GTSNPN, CDR2 SVGIG (reference sequence). CDR3 sequence reads: CAWTGQLNTEAFF. In DNA, the CDR3 is TGTGCCTGGACAGGACAGCTTAACACTGAAGCTTTCTTT.

The chain joins TRBV25-1 to TRBJ2-1; D is perhaps TRBD1 or TRBD2 (7 bases each). CDR1 is MGHDK, CDR2 SYGVNS, per germline. This CDR3 is 12 amino acids long. V was trimmed by 7 bases and J by 16 bases, leaving 20 bases between them. The CDR3 bases are TGTGCCAGCACACTAAGCGGGACAGTCCTCTTCTTC. Its protein is CASTLSGTVLFF. The variable domain in full, with the rest retrieved from reference TRBV25-1 and TRBJ2-1, is EADIYQTPRYLVIGTGKKITLECSQTMGHDKMYWYQQDPGMELHLIHYSYGVNSTEKGDLSSESTVSRIRTEHFPLTLESARPSHTSQYLCASTLSGTVLFFGPGTRLTVL.

This chain links TRBV20-1 with TRBJ2-3, with 7 bases fitting TRBD2. Trimming took 3 bases from V and 2 from J; bases not matched to a gene: 5. CDR1 is DFQATT and CDR2 is SNEGSKA in the germline V gene (reference sequence). The CDR3 has 14 amino acids. In DNA, the CDR3 is TGCAGTGCTAGGAAGGCGGGAGCCACAGATACGCAGTATTTT. Translating it yields CSARKAGATDTQYF.

The V gene is TRBV30, the J gene TRBJ1-2, with D perhaps matching TRBD1 (6 bases). The CDR3 contains 12 residues. Between the trimmed V and J ends, which lost 4 bases and 6 bases, there was a span of 12 bases. CDR1 and CDR2 (germline): GTSNPN, SVGIG (reference sequence). The CDR3 DNA sequence: TGTGCCTGGATCAGGGCAGGGGATGGCTACACCTTC. Its translation is CAWIRAGDGYTF. Based on the CDR3 plus reference TRBV30 and TRBJ1-2, the full variable domain is SQTIHQWPATLVQPVGSPLSLECTVEGTSNPNLYWYRQAAGRGLQLLFYSVGIGQISSEVPQNLSASRPQDRQFILSSKKLLLSDSGFYLCAWIRAGDGYTFGSGTRLTVV.

This rearrangement joins TRBV27 to TRBJ1-2, with 12 bases lining up with TRBD1. The CDR3 has 16 residues. With V trimmed by 3 bases and J by 4 bases, 6 bases remained unmatched. Looked up from germline, CDR1 is MNHEY and CDR2 is SMNVEV (reference sequence). The CDR3 DNA reads as TGTGCCAGCAGTTTTTCCGGGACAGGGGGCAGCTATGGCTACACCTTC. Its protein is CASSFSGTGGSYGYTF.

This chain uses TRBV5-1 with TRBJ2-2; TRBD2 matches at 7 bases. The trim removed 1 base at V and 5 bases at J, leaving 5 bases unmatched. This CDR3 region has 15 residues. CDR1 SGHRS and CDR2 YFSETQ come from the germline V gene. The chain's CDR3 is CASSLSGLETGELFF. As DNA, the CDR3 is TGCGCCAGCAGCTTGTCAGGACTAGAAACCGGGGAGCTGTTTTTT.

The chain carries TRBV12-3 or TRBV12-4 and TRBJ2-2, with 11 bases that match TRBD2. V was clipped by 4 bases and J by 2 bases; unmatched bases: 6. This CDR3 has 17 amino acids. The CDR3 reads CASSSLGLAENTGELFF. In nucleotides, the CDR3 is TGTGCCAGCAGTTCATTGGGACTAGCGGAAAACACCGGGGAGCTGTTTTTT.

This clonotype has only one observation. V usage is TRBV5-4 and J usage is TRBJ2-1; D remains ambiguous. This CDR3 contains 14 residues. V lost 4 bases and J 5 bases, leaving 13 bases between the germline ends. Germline CDR1 SGHNT, CDR2 YYREEE (reference sequence). The CDR3 loop is CASSPAVADNEQFF. CDR3 nucleotide sequence: TGTGCCAGCAGCCCTGCGGTGGCTGACAATGAGCAGTTCTTC.

This chain connects TRBV19 to TRBJ1-1; 8 bases are shared with TRBD1. Germline CDR1 LNHDA, CDR2 SQIVND (reference sequence). V dropped 5 bases and J dropped 1; count of bases not matched to a gene: 6. This CDR3 is 15 amino acids long. The CDR3 DNA sequence: TGTGCCAGTAGTGCAGGGGGCGCCCGGAACACTGAAGCTTTCTTT. Translating gives CASSAGGARNTEAFF.

Points on this clonotype: A read error may account for a junction end that differs from germline. V gene TRBV7-7 combines with J gene TRBJ2-2; D is undetermined. Germline CDR1 reads SSHAT; CDR2 reads FNYEAQ (reference sequence). The CDR3 consists of 15 residues. As DNA, the CDR3 is TGTGCTAGCAGCTTAGTGACCCCTCCCACCGGGGAGCTGTTTTTT. Protein product: CASSLVTPPTGELFF.

The rearrangement uses TRBV2 and TRBJ1-1, with D unclear. The CDR3 contains 15 residues. Trimming shortened V by 7 bases and J by 5 bases, and 20 bases separated the two germline ends. Per the germline V gene, CDR1 is SNHLY and CDR2 is FYNNEI. CDR3 region: CASTFQEGSGTEAFF. The DNA of the CDR3 is TGTGCCAGCACCTTCCAGGAGGGTTCGGGGACTGAAGCTTTCTTT. The full variable domain, its missing parts supplied by reference TRBV2 and TRBJ1-1, is EPEVTQTPSHQVTQMGQEVILRCVPISNHLYFYWYRQILGQKVEFLVSFYNNEISEKSEIFDDQFSVERPDGSNFTLKIRSTKLEDSAMYFCASTFQEGSGTEAFFGQGTRLTVV.

This chain uses TRBV7-6 with TRBJ1-4, with D possibly TRBD1 on 6 matching bases. V shed 5 bases and J shed 8 bases, with 21 bases lying between them. Looked up from germline, CDR1 is SGHVS and CDR2 is FNYEAQ. CDR3 length: 16 amino acids. The CDR3 protein is CASSPQSGGLGEKLFF. CDR3 bases: TGTGCCAGCAGCCCCCAGTCCGGGGGCCTGGGGGAAAAACTGTTTTTT.

V gene TRBV6-2 or TRBV6-3 combines with J gene TRBJ2-7, with D perhaps TRBD1 or TRBD2 (5 bases each). Trimming took 7 bases from V and 7 from J, leaving 17 bases between them. The CDR3 is made up of 13 amino acids. Germline V lookup: CDR1 MNHEY, CDR2 SVGEGT. CDR3 sequence (DNA): TGTGCCAGCACCCTTGTCGGGGCCTCGGAGCAGTACTTC. It translates to CASTLVGASEQYF.

This sequence joins TRBV5-4 and TRBJ2-2; TRBD2 aligns across 12 bases. J was trimmed by 3 bases and V by 4 bases; bases with no gene match: 4. The CDR3 is made up of 16 amino acids. Germline V lookup: CDR1 SGHNT, CDR2 YYREEE (reference sequence). The CDR3 region is CASSRGLAGHTGELFF. The CDR3 nucleotides read TGTGCCAGCAGCCGAGGACTAGCGGGACACACCGGGGAGCTGTTTTTT.

The chain uses TRBV20-1 and TRBJ1-2; D is uncertain. Germline V gives CDR1 DFQATT, CDR2 SNEGSKA (reference sequence). V was pared by 1 base and J by 6 bases, with 6 bases between. The CDR3 has 11 amino acids. As DNA, the CDR3 is TGCAGTGCTAGAGCGCCAGATGGCTACACCTTC. Amino acid sequence: CSARAPDGYTF.

This clonotype was observed a few times. The CDR3 nucleotides are TGTGCCACCAGCAGAGATATCACTAGCGGGGACTTTGAGCAGTACTTC. Its protein product is CATSRDITSGDFEQYF. This chain links TRBV15 with TRBJ2-7; 10 positions agree with TRBD2. The CDR3 extends over 16 amino acids. The V and J ends lost 0 bases and 7 bases, in that order; junction bases with no gene match: 9. Germline CDR1 and CDR2: LNHNV and YYDKDF (reference sequence). Using reference TRBV15 and TRBJ2-7 for the parts outside the CDR3, the full variable domain is DAMVIQNPRYQVTQFGKPVTLSCSQTLNHNVMYWYQQKSSQAPKLLFHYYDKDFNNEADTPDNFQSRRPNTSFCFLDIRSPGLGDTAMYLCATSRDITSGDFEQYFGPGTRLTVT.

The CDR3 region is CASSGRDRVDEQYF. For the CDR3, the DNA is TGTGCCAGCAGCGGCCGGGACAGGGTCGACGAGCAGTACTTC. This chain joins TRBV5-4 and TRBJ2-7, with TRBD1 matching 9 bases. The CDR3 covers 14 residues. Trimming took 4 bases from V and 5 from J; bases not matched to a gene: 7. Per germline, CDR1 SGHNT and CDR2 YYREEE (reference sequence).

This sequence joins TRBV27 and TRBJ2-7; 10 bases are a match to TRBD2. This CDR3 spans 15 amino acids. V dropped 2 bases and J dropped 3; count of bases not matched to a gene: 4. Per germline, CDR1 MNHEY and CDR2 SMNVEV (reference sequence). CDR3 nucleotides: TGTGCCAGCAGTTTAGTGGGACTAGCGATCTACGAGCAGTACTTC. Its protein is CASSLVGLAIYEQYF.